This entry concerns a single T cell receptor (beta chain). Measured with immunoSEQ multiplex PCR; TCRdb has only the in-frame clones, and not every one. The sample includes roughly 55,000 clones, roughly 90% seen only once; the top ten take 1.7%. After removal of 0 bases from V and 5 bases from J, the junction contained 10 bases not matched to a gene. The V gene's germline CDR1 is LGHDT and CDR2 YNNKEL (reference sequence). This CDR3 spans 16 amino acids. This record belongs to a study of control samples from healthy donors and cancer patients. J is TRBJ2-7 and V is TRBV3-1 (or the pseudogene TRBV3-2), with TRBD2 identical over 7 bases. This sequence originates from a man aged 40-50 years with colorectal cancer. The sample comprised PBMCs. In DNA, the CDR3 is TGTGCCAGCAGCCAAGATCTGGGACTAAGGATGCACGAGCAGTACTTC. Its protein product is CASSQDLGLRMHEQYF.